The entry below gives a single T cell receptor (beta chain) sequence along with its context. The sample is drawn from a study of shared clonotypes between healthy human individuals. In germline, CDR1 is SEHNR, CDR2 FQNEAQ (reference sequence). V shed 5 bases and J 7 bases; nucleotides not matched to a gene: 7. There are 14 residues in the CDR3. TCRdb's copy holds only in-frame clones and misses some; the assay was immunoSEQ multiplex PCR. The sample lists roughly 2.2 million clones, approximately 95% seen once, with 0.39% in the top ten. This TCR came from a man between 18 and 29 years old in good health. Some clones in this sample may be carry-over from other donors' samples. The sample comprised naive CD4+ T cells from PBMCs. The subset was: CD45RA+ positively selected. The chain joins TRBV7-9 to TRBJ2-7, with 11 bases that match TRBD1. CDR3 nucleotide sequence: TGTGCCAGCAGCGGAGGACAGGGGGCGAGGGAGCAGTACTTC. It yields the protein CASSGGQGAREQYF.